This T cell receptor beta chain was profiled in a study of cytomegalovirus exposure and HLA in healthy donors. The overall study: About 85 million unique TCRs from HLA-typed donors were held in an early release of data. Caucasian-associated ancestry cluster membership applied to about 80% of around 400 genotyped donors. General study points: Within a later analysis, the majority of CMV-associated TCR beta chains appeared HLA-restricted.

Primers for the PCR totalled 60 Vbeta and 13 Jbeta. The authors' processing: Later reanalysis found 80 million or so unique TCR beta chains, about 10 million of them shared. Clones were read by immunoSEQ multiplex PCR, and TCRdb kept only the in-frame ones, dropping some. From that table come the V and J calls and clone size; the DNA was used to work out D and trimming. The sample holds about 110,000 clones; 65% to 85% are singletons and the top ten take about 2%. This clone was observed a handful of times. What it binds is unknown. Trimming stripped 0 bases from V and 10 bases from J, with 16 bases between. This CDR3 contains 15 residues. Germline V gene sequence: CDR1 LGHNA, CDR2 YSLEER.

This sequence was found in a man younger than 30 in good health and CMV-seronegative. This chain uses TRBV4-3 with TRBJ2-1, with D perhaps TRBD1 (6 bases). Sequencing was performed on PBMCs. The DNA for the CDR3 is TGCGCCAGCAGCCAAGAGGCACAGGGTTGGTACGAGCAGTTCTTC. It is translated as CASSQEAQGWYEQFF.